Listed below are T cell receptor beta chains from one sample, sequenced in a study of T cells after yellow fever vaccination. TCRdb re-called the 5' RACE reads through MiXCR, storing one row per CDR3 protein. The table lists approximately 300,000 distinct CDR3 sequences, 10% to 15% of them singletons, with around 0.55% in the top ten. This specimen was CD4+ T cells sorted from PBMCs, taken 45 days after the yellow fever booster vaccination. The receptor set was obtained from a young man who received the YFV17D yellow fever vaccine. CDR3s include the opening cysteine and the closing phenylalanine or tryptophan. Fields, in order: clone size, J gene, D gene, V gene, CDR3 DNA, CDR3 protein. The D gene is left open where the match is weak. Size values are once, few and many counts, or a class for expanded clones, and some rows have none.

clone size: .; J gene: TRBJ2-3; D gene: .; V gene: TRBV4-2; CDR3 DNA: TGTGCCAGCAGCCCCTACCCCCTAGGGTTGGGGGATACGCAGTATTTT; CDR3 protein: CASSPYPLGLGDTQYF
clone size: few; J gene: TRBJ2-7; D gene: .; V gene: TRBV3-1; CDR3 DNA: TGTGCCAGCAGCCCAACACTTTCCTCCTACGAGCAGTACTTC; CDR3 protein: CASSPTLSSYEQYF
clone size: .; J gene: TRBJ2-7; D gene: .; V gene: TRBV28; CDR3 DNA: TGTGCCAGCAGTTTCGTAGTTTCCGAGCAGTACTTC; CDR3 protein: CASSFVVSEQYF
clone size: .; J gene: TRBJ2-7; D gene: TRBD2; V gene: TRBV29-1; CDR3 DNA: TGCAGCGTTGTCCCTAGCGGGAGGATCTGGCAGTACTTC; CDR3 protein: CSVVPSGRIWQYF
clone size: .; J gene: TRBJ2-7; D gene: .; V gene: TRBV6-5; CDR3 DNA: TGTGCCAGCAGTCGGGTGCCGGGGGCTTCCTACGAGCAGTACTTC; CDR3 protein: CASSRVPGASYEQYF
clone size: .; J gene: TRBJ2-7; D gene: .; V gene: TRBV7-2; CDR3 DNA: TGTGCCAGCAGCCCTGGGGGCCCCCCCTACGAGCAGTACTTC; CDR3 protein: CASSPGGPPYEQYF
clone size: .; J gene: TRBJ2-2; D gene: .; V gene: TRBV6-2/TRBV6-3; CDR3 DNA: TGTGCCAGCAGTTACGACAGGCTTGGAGGCGGGGAGCTGTTTTTT; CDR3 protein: CASSYDRLGGGELFF
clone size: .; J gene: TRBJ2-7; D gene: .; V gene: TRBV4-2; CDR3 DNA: TGTGCCAGGGGCCCCGGGCCACCCTGCGAGCAGTACTTC; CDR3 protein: CARGPGPPCEQYF
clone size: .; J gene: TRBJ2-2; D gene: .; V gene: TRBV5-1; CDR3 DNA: TGCGCCAGCAGCCCCGGGACCACCGGGGAGCTGTTTTTT; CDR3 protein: CASSPGTTGELFF
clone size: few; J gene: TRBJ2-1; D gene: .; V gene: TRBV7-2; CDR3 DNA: TGTGCCAGCAGCGCCTTAAATGAGCAGTTCTTC; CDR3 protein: CASSALNEQFF
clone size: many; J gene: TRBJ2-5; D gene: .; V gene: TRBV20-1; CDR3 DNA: TGCAGTGCTTCAGAGGAGACCCAGTACTTC; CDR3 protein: CSASEETQYF